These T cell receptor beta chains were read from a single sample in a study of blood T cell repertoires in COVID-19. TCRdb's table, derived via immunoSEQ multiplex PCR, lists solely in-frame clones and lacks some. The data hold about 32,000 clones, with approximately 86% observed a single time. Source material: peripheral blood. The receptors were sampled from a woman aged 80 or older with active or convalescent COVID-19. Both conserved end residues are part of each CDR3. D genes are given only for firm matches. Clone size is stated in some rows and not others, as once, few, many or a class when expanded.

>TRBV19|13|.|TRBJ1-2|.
TGTGCCAGTAGTTTACGGGGGGGATATGGCTACACCTTC
CASSLRGGYGYTF
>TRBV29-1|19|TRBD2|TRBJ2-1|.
TGCAGCGTTGATACGGCTCTTACTAGCGGGGGGGCAGAGTACAATGAGCAGTTCTTC
CSVDTALTSGGAEYNEQFF
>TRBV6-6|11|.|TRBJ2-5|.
TGTGCCAGCGCCCGGCAAGAGACCCAGTACTTC
CASARQETQYF
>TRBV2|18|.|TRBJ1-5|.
TGTGCCAGCAGTGAGTACGGCAGGGGAGTACCCCTTAATCAGCCCCAGCATTTT
CASSEYGRGVPLNQPQHF
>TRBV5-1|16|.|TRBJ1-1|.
TGCGCCAGCAGCTTGGACCCGGGCAGGGGGAACACTGAAGCTTTCTTT
CASSLDPGRGNTEAFF
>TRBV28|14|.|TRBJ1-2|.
TGTGCCAGCAGTCCAAACAGGAAAAACTATGGCTACACCTTC
CASSPNRKNYGYTF
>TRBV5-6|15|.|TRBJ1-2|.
TGTGCCAGCAGCTCGAATGGGCAGGTTCACTATGGCTACACCTTC
CASSSNGQVHYGYTF
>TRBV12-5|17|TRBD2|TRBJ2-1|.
TGTGCTAGTGGTTCCACCTCGGGGGGGAGCTCCTACAATGAGCAGTTCTTC
CASGSTSGGSSYNEQFF
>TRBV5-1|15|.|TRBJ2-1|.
TGCGCCAGCAGCTTAAACCCAGGAGGGGGCAGTGAGCAGTTCTTC
CASSLNPGGGSEQFF
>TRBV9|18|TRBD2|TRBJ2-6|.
TGTGCCAGCAGCGTAGGAGGACTAGCGGGGGCTGGGGCCAACGTCCTGACTTTC
CASSVGGLAGAGANVLTF
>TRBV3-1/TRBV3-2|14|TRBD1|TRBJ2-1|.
TGTGCCAGCAGCTTTTGGGACAGGTACAATGAGCAGTTCTTC
CASSFWDRYNEQFF
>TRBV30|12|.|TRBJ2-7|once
TGTGCCTGGAGTACAGGAATAAACGATCAGTACTTC
CAWSTGINDQYF
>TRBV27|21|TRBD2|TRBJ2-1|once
TGTGCCAGCAGTTTATTTTCTCTAGGCGCCGACGGACTAGCGGGGAAAAATGAGCAGTTCTTC
CASSLFSLGADGLAGKNEQFF
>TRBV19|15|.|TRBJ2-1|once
TGTGCCAGTAGTCTTCCCAGGGTCTCCTACAATGAGCAGTTCTTC
CASSLPRVSYNEQFF
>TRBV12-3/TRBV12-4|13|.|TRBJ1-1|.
TGTGCCAGCGGCCGAGAGGGGAGGGCTGAAGCTTTCTTT
CASGREGRAEAFF
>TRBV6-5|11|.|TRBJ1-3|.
TGTGCCAGCAGTCCGGGAGGCACCATATATTTT
CASSPGGTIYF
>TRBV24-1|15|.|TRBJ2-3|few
TGTGCCACCAGTGCCTTGGGGGGGGCCCCAGATACGCAGTATTTT
CATSALGGAPDTQYF
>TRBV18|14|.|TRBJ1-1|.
TGTGCCAGCTCACCTTTGGACATTTCCACTGAAGCTTTCTTT
CASSPLDISTEAFF
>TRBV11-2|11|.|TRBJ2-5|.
TGTGCCAGCAGCCTACAAGAGACCCAGTACTTC
CASSLQETQYF
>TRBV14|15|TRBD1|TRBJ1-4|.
TGTGCCAGCAGCCAAGTGGGACAGGGTTATGAAAAACTGTTTTTT
CASSQVGQGYEKLFF
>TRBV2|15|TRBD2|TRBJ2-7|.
TGTGCCAGCAGCCCCAGCGGGAGGCCTACCTACGAGCAGTACTTC
CASSPSGRPTYEQYF
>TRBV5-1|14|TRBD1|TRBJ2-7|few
TGCGCCAGCAGCGTAGGACAGGGAAGCTACGAGCAGTACTTC
CASSVGQGSYEQYF
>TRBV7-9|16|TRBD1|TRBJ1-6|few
TGTGCCAGCAGGCCCTGGGGGACAGGCCGTAATTCACCCCTCCACTTT
CASRPWGTGRNSPLHF
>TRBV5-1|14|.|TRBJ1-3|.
TGCGCCAGCAGCCAAGGGACACCTGGAAACACCATATATTTT
CASSQGTPGNTIYF
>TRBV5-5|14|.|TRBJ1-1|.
TGTGCCAGCAGCAGGGGCCCCACGAACACTGAAGCTTTCTTT
CASSRGPTNTEAFF
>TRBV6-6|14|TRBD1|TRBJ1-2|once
TGTGCCAGCAGCATCGGGACAGCGAACTATGGCTACACCTTC
CASSIGTANYGYTF
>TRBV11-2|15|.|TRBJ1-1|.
TGTGCCAGCAGCCAGCGGGTGGGAATGAACACTGAAGCTTTCTTT
CASSQRVGMNTEAFF
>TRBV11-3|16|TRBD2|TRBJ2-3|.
TGTGCCAGCAGCCGCTGGGTTGACGGGGGGTCAGATACGCAGTATTTT
CASSRWVDGGSDTQYF
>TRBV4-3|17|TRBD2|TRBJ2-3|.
TGCGCCAGCAGCCAAGACCCATGGGGAGGGAGCACAGATACGCAGTATTTT
CASSQDPWGGSTDTQYF
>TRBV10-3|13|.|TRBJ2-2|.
TGTGCCATCATGGGGGGATCTACCGGGGAGCTGTTTTTT
CAIMGGSTGELFF
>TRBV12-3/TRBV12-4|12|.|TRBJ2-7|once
TGTGCCAGCAGTTTATTGACGGCGGAACAAGCCTTC
CASSLLTAEQAF
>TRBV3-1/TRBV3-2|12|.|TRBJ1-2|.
TGTGCCAGCAGCCGAACAGGGCAGGGCTACACCTTC
CASSRTGQGYTF
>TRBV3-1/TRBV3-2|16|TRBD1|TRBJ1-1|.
TGTGCCAGCAGCCAGGGACCGGGGACAGGGAACACTGAAGCTTTCTTT
CASSQGPGTGNTEAFF
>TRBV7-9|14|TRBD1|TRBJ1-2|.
TGTGCCAGCAACGGGGACAGCACTAACTATGGCTACACCTTC
CASNGDSTNYGYTF
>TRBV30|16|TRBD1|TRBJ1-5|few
TGTGCCTGGAGTCCCACCCGGACAGGGCTAACTCAGCCCCAGCATTTT
CAWSPTRTGLTQPQHF
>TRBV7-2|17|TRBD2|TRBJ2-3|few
TGTGCCAGCAGCCTTCGCAGTTCTAGCGGGAGTCCAAATACGCAGTATTTT
CASSLRSSSGSPNTQYF
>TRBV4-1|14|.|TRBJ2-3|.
TGCGCCAGCAGCCAAGTTCGGGACACAGATACGCAGTATTTT
CASSQVRDTDTQYF
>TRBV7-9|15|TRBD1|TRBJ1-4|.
TGTGCCAGCAGCTTCAGGACAGGGATGGGGGAAAAACTGTTTTTT
CASSFRTGMGEKLFF
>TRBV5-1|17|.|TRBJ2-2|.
TGCGCCAGCAGCTTTCGGTTTGACAGCTTAAACACCGGGGAGCTGTTTTTT
CASSFRFDSLNTGELFF
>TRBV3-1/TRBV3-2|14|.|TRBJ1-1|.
TGTGCCAGCAGCCACGGACAATCGGGCACTGAAGCTTTCTTT
CASSHGQSGTEAFF
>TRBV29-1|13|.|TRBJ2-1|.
TGCAGCGTGAATACTAAGGCCTACAATGAGCAGTTCTTC
CSVNTKAYNEQFF
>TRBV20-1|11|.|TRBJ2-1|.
TGCAGTGCTAAACCTCAAGTAGAGGAGTTCTTC
CSAKPQVEEFF
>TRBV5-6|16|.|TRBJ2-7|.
TGTGCCAGCAGCTCGGTTGGGGGGGCGAGGGGCTACGAGCAGTACTTC
CASSSVGGARGYEQYF
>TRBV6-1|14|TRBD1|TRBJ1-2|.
TGTGCCAGCAGTGAAGGGGCAGGGGGCGATGGCTACACCTTC
CASSEGAGGDGYTF
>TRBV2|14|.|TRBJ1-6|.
TGTGCCAGCAGCGAGACAGATTTCAATTCACCCCTCCACTTT
CASSETDFNSPLHF
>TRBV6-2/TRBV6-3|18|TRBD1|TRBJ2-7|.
TGTGCCAGCAGTTGGGATGGGACAGGGACCTACCGCTCCTACGAGCAGTACTTC
CASSWDGTGTYRSYEQYF
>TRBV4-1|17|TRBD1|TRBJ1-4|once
TGCGCCAGCAGCCAACCCGACAGGGCCCCAACTAATGAAAAACTGTTTTTT
CASSQPDRAPTNEKLFF